The next 19 T cell receptor beta chains were all read from a single sample in a study of T cell repertoires in cytomegalovirus infection. TCRdb redid the calling of the reads with MiXCR, one entry per CDR3 protein. The table includes about 400,000 distinct CDR3 sequences, around 18% detected once. The sequenced material came from PBMCs. The receptors derive from a human donor in good health (CMV status not recorded). Some clones in this sample may be carry-over from other donors' samples.

The V call is TRBV20-1, the J call TRBJ2-7; 9 bases are a match to TRBD2. The germline V gene has CDR1 DFQATT and CDR2 SNEGSKA (reference sequence). CDR3 length: 14 residues. V gave up 0 bases and J gave up 3 bases; unmatched junction bases: 3. The CDR3 sequence: CSARDRLAVYEQYF. In DNA form, the CDR3 reads TGCAGTGCTAGAGATCGACTAGCGGTCTACGAGCAGTACTTC.

DNA of the CDR3: TGTGCCAGTAGTATTTCGGCTAGCGGGAGGTCGGCAGATACGCAGTATTTT. Protein product: CASSISASGRSADTQYF. The rearrangement joins TRBV19 to TRBJ2-3; 11 bases fit TRBD2. The germline gives CDR1 LNHDA, CDR2 SQIVND (reference sequence). CDR3 length: 17 residues. The ends lost 3 bases at V and 4 bases at J; junction bases unmatched: 9.

This rearrangement joins TRBV20-1 to TRBJ1-5; a weak D match, TRBD1 (5 bases). The germline V gene has CDR1 DFQATT and CDR2 SNEGSKA (reference sequence). The CDR3 spans 13 residues. V gave up 4 bases and J gave up 5 bases, with 12 bases separating them. The CDR3 protein is CSATGSFDQPQHF. The DNA of the CDR3 is TGCAGTGCTACAGGGTCCTTCGATCAGCCCCAGCATTTT.

This clonotype appeared a few times. The chain links TRBV4-3 to TRBJ2-3; 7 bases map to TRBD2. The germline V gene has CDR1 LGHNA and CDR2 YSLEER. Losses at the gene ends were 4 bases for V and 6 bases for J; bases not matched to a gene: 16. The CDR3 has 17 residues. CDR3: CASSRKTGTTEGDTQYF. In DNA, the CDR3 is TGCGCCAGCAGCCGAAAAACCGGGACTACCGAGGGGGATACGCAGTATTTT.

The rearrangement joins TRBV6-8 to TRBJ2-3; maybe TRBD2 (5 bases). Germline CDR1 and CDR2: MNHGY and SAAAGT. Trimming took off 10 bases at V and 1 base at J, with 12 bases between the two ends. There are 13 residues in the CDR3. Written as DNA, the CDR3 is TGTGCCACTACGCTGGAGGGCACAGATACGCAGTATTTT. This sequence encodes CATTLEGTDTQYF.

This clonotype was found many times. This chain uses TRBV7-2 with TRBJ1-1; the match to TRBD1 covers 8 bases. V trimming: 2 bases; J trimming: 4 bases; junction bases outside the gene matches: 6. The CDR3 sequence is 15 residues long. Germline CDR1 and CDR2: SGHTA and FQGNSA. The CDR3 spells CASSLQGAWGTEAFF. CDR3 bases: TGTGCCAGCAGCTTACAGGGGGCTTGGGGCACTGAAGCTTTCTTT.

This clonotype appeared many times. The gene calls are TRBV6-4 and TRBJ2-1, with 11 bases aligning to TRBD1. The CDR3 is made up of 16 amino acids. Germline CDR1 MRHNA, CDR2 SNTAGT. V shed 3 bases, J shed 4 bases, and the junction held 5 bases outside the gene matches. CDR3 in amino acids: CASSDRTGGKYNEQFF. As DNA, the CDR3 is TGTGCCAGCAGTGATCGGACAGGGGGCAAATACAATGAGCAGTTCTTC.

This clonotype showed up just a few times. The chain joins TRBV11-2 to TRBJ1-3, with D perhaps matching TRBD1 (6 bases). This CDR3 region has 13 residues. Trimming took off 5 bases at V and 8 bases at J, with 13 bases between the two ends. Germline loops: CDR1 SGHAT, CDR2 FQNNGV. The CDR3 sequence is CASSTRTAHTIYF. The CDR3 bases are TGTGCCAGCAGCACCCGGACAGCCCACACCATATATTTT.

The chain links TRBV12-3 or TRBV12-4 to TRBJ2-7; 12 bases are a match to TRBD2. V trimming: 5 bases; J trimming: 0 bases; junction bases outside the gene matches: 2. The CDR3 is made up of 15 amino acids. Here the CDR3 DNA reads TGTGCCAGCAGTAGGACTAGCGGGGCCTCCTACGAGCAGTACTTC. Encoded protein: CASSRTSGASYEQYF.

The genes are TRBV30 and TRBJ2-1; 8 bases align to TRBD2. Germline-derived CDR1 and CDR2 are GTSNPN and SVGIG (reference sequence). The CDR3 runs to 14 residues. The V segment lost 3 bases and the J segment 10 bases; nucleotides outside the gene matches: 11. CDR3: CAWSAGGSIREQFF. The CDR3 DNA follows: TGTGCCTGGAGCGCGGGAGGCTCTATACGGGAGCAGTTCTTC.

This clonotype was seen ten or more times. The gene calls are TRBV6-1 and TRBJ1-1; 7 bases fit TRBD1. With V trimmed by 6 bases and J by 5 bases, 9 bases remained unmatched. CDR3 length: 14 amino acids. Germline V CDR1 and CDR2: MNHNS, SASEGT. CDR3 loop: CASSEQGKATEAFF. DNA for the CDR3: TGTGCCAGCAGCGAACAGGGGAAGGCAACTGAAGCTTTCTTT.

V gene TRBV19 combines with J gene TRBJ1-3; D ambiguous. CDR1 is LNHDA, CDR2 SQIVND, per germline (reference sequence). This CDR3 has 12 residues. V was pared by 7 bases and J by 4 bases, with 8 bases between. The CDR3 protein is CASISGGNTIYF. For the CDR3, the DNA is TGTGCCAGTATCTCGGGCGGAAACACCATATATTTT.

The rearrangement uses TRBV2 and TRBJ2-7; tentatively, D is TRBD2 (6 bases). The V end lost 7 bases, the J end lost 3 bases, and 10 bases lay between the germline ends. The CDR3 contains 12 residues. From germline, CDR1 is SNHLY and CDR2 FYNNEI. Written as DNA, the CDR3 is TGTGCCAGCAAGGGCGGGAACTACGAGCAGTACTTC. Translated: CASKGGNYEQYF.

This clonotype was seen a handful of times. The V call is TRBV6-6, the J call TRBJ1-4; D gene unclear. The germline V gene has CDR1 MNHNY and CDR2 SVGAGI (reference sequence). The CDR3 sequence is 13 residues long. V was clipped by 3 bases and J by 8 bases, with 10 bases between them. DNA for the CDR3: TGTGCCAGCAGTTATAGAGGTTTCGAAAAACTGTTTTTT. It codes for CASSYRGFEKLFF.

This clonotype was seen ten or more times. The chain combines TRBV11-2 with TRBJ2-6; D is ambiguous. V lost 5 bases, J lost 6 bases, and 11 bases lay in between. Germline CDR1 SGHAT, CDR2 FQNNGV. The CDR3 extends over 14 amino acids. CDR3 protein: CASSSRIVANVLTF. As DNA, the CDR3 is TGTGCCAGCAGCAGCAGAATAGTGGCCAACGTCCTGACTTTC.

Ten or more counts support this clonotype. The V and J genes are TRBV12-3 or TRBV12-4 and TRBJ2-5, with 9 bases aligning to TRBD1. V was pared by 6 bases and J by 3 bases, with 5 bases of the junction left unmatched. The CDR3 extends over 14 amino acids. The CDR3 nucleotides are TGTGCCAGCAGCCTCCGGGACAGGGAAGAGACCCAGTACTTC. The encoded protein is CASSLRDREETQYF.

This clonotype showed up many times. The gene calls are TRBV7-8 and TRBJ2-3; D unresolved. Germline V lookup: CDR1 SGHVS, CDR2 FQNEAQ. The CDR3 is 14 residues long. V was trimmed by 6 bases and J by 0 bases, leaving 10 bases between them. This chain's CDR3 is CASRLGSSTDTQYF. CDR3 DNA: TGTGCCAGCAGATTGGGGTCTAGCACAGATACGCAGTATTTT.

This clonotype has a count of ten or more. The rearrangement joins TRBV11-2 to TRBJ2-7; D might be TRBD1 (6 bases). The germline V gene encodes CDR1 SGHAT and CDR2 FQNNGV. Trimming removed 4 bases from V and 4 bases from J, with 17 bases in between. The CDR3 contains 15 residues. CDR3 in amino acids: CASSSRTDLSYEQYF. Written as DNA, the CDR3 is TGTGCCAGCAGCTCCCGGACAGATCTTTCATACGAGCAGTACTTC.

At least ten counts were recorded for this clonotype. V usage is TRBV7-2 and J usage is TRBJ1-2; the D gene is possibly TRBD1 (6 bases). Trimming stripped 4 bases from V and 5 bases from J, with 8 bases between. The germline V gene encodes CDR1 SGHTA and CDR2 FQGNSA. The CDR3 has 12 residues. As DNA, the CDR3 is TGTGCCAGCAGCTCTACAGGGTATGGCTACACCTTC. It encodes CASSSTGYGYTF.